This record concerns one T cell receptor beta chain sequence. Its antigen is unknown. The data were obtained in a study of CD8+ T cells in alopecia areata. About the study: It was oral tofacitinib, at 5 to 10 mg twice daily, that treated patients received.

General study results and limits: Affected lesional scalp, above all in alopecia totalis/universalis, was more clonal than normal scalp.

Following extraction, RNA underwent reverse transcription to cDNA, which served as the sequencing template. The assay was immunoSEQ multiplex PCR, and TCRdb's table has in-frame clones only and misses some. The table lists approximately 150,000 clones, around 71% of them singletons. The study team obtained lesional scalp punch biopsies and peripheral blood from alopecia areata patients. The TCR comes from a human donor with alopecia areata. This sample comprised CD8+ T cells sorted from blood, obtained at week 0.

The CDR3 DNA is TGTGCCAGCAGTGAAGAGGGGGCTCTAGATACGCAGTATTTT. Translating gives CASSEEGALDTQYF. The chain joins TRBV6-1 to TRBJ2-3, with 7 bases aligning to TRBD1. The CDR3 runs 14 residues. From germline, CDR1 is MNHNS and CDR2 SASEGT. J was trimmed by 5 bases and V by 1 base; bases with no gene match: 3.